These T cell receptor beta chains were read from a single sample in a study of T cell responses to AZD1222 COVID-19 vaccine. Sequencing used immunoSEQ multiplex PCR; TCRdb keeps in-frame clones, though not all of them. The sample holds 110,000 to 150,000 clones; approximately 85% are singletons and the top ten take over 7%. The source was peripheral blood, collected on day 0 of AZD1222 vaccination. These receptors all come from an adult in good health. Both conserved end residues are part of each CDR3. A D gene is named only where the DNA matches it firmly. The size entry is marked missing in some rows and otherwise reads once, few, many or a size class.

-	TRBV4-1	TRBJ1-1	-	TGCGCCAGCAGCCAAGAAGGAGGGTTGTTCACTGAAGCTTTCTTT	CASSQEGGLFTEAFF
-	TRBV7-9	TRBJ2-5	-	TGTGCCAGCGTTCGGAGGGAGACCCAGTACTTC	CASVRRETQYF
-	TRBV20-1	TRBJ1-2	TRBD1	TGCAGTGCGGGGGACAGCGACTACACCTTC	CSAGDSDYTF
-	TRBV7-9	TRBJ1-4	-	TGTGCCAGCAGATCCCCCGGGGGCAATAATGAAAAACTGTTTTTT	CASRSPGGNNEKLFF
once	TRBV12-3/TRBV12-4	TRBJ1-2	-	TGTGCCAGCAGTCTTAACTATGGCTACACCTTC	CASSLNYGYTF
-	TRBV28	TRBJ1-2	TRBD1	TGTGCCAGCAGTTTCGACAGGGGCGACTATGGCTACACCTTC	CASSFDRGDYGYTF
once	TRBV24-1	TRBJ2-3	-	TGTGCCACCAGTGACGACGGGACGATGGGGACAGATACGCAGTATTTT	CATSDDGTMGTDTQYF
-	TRBV5-6	TRBJ2-3	-	TGTGCCAGCAGCCGCAGGGTTTTGAGCACAGATACGCAGTATTTT	CASSRRVLSTDTQYF
-	TRBV7-9	TRBJ2-6	-	TGTGCCAGCAGCTTGAGGGCCTCACCCTCTGGGGCCAACGTCCTGACTTTC	CASSLRASPSGANVLTF
-	TRBV5-1	TRBJ2-1	TRBD2	TGCGCCAGCACAGGCGGGGAGGGAAATGAGCAGTTCTTC	CASTGGEGNEQFF
-	TRBV25-1	TRBJ2-2	-	TGTGCCAGCAGGCTAACAGGGAGCGGGGAGCTGTTTTTT	CASRLTGSGELFF
few	TRBV5-4	TRBJ2-6	TRBD2	TGTGCCAGCGGGGCGGGGGCTGGGGCCAACGTCCTGACTTTC	CASGAGAGANVLTF
-	TRBV19	TRBJ2-1	TRBD1	TGTGCCAGTAGTATTCGGGGACAGGGCAATGAGCAGTTCTTC	CASSIRGQGNEQFF
-	TRBV9	TRBJ1-1	-	TGTGCCAGCAGCGTATTGGAAGGAGGCGAGGACACTGAAGCTTTCTTT	CASSVLEGGEDTEAFF
once	TRBV19	TRBJ1-3	TRBD1	TGTGCCAGTAGTGACGGACAGGGAGGAGGAAACACCATATATTTT	CASSDGQGGGNTIYF
-	TRBV7-6	TRBJ1-1	-	TGTGCCAGCAGCTTAGCCGGCGGGGGTGTCACTGAAGCTTTCTTT	CASSLAGGGVTEAFF
once	TRBV25-1	TRBJ2-3	-	TGTGCCAGCAGTGGCCTTTCAGATACGCAGTATTTT	CASSGLSDTQYF
-	TRBV7-2	TRBJ1-2	TRBD1	TGTGCCAGCAGGCGTACAGGGGGCTATGGCTACACCTTC	CASRRTGGYGYTF
-	TRBV28	TRBJ1-6	-	TGTGCCAGCAGTTCCCCTGCGGGGGCAGGGAATTCACCCCTCCACTTT	CASSSPAGAGNSPLHF
-	TRBV11-2	TRBJ1-2	TRBD1	TGTGCCAGCAGCTACCTCCATACAGGGGGCTTCTATGGCTACACCTTC	CASSYLHTGGFYGYTF
-	TRBV18	TRBJ1-3	-	TGTGCCAGCTCACAGGGTTCCGGAAACACCATATATTTT	CASSQGSGNTIYF
-	TRBV30	TRBJ2-4	-	TGTGCCTGGAACGACGGAGGAAAAAACATTCAGTACTTC	CAWNDGGKNIQYF
-	TRBV12-3/TRBV12-4	TRBJ2-7	-	TGTGCCAGCAGTTTAAGGGACGGGGTCGAGCAGTACTTC	CASSLRDGVEQYF
-	TRBV28	TRBJ2-7	-	TGTGCCAGCCAACTCCCGGGGGCCTCCTACGAGCAGTACTTC	CASQLPGASYEQYF
-	TRBV4-2	TRBJ1-3	-	TGTGCCAGCAGCCAAGATCTGGGGAGCTCTGGAAACACCATATATTTT	CASSQDLGSSGNTIYF
-	TRBV5-5	TRBJ2-1	-	TGTGCCAGCAGCCCTAAGGGCCCAGAGGGCAATGAGCAGTTCTTC	CASSPKGPEGNEQFF
-	TRBV9	TRBJ2-2	TRBD1	TGTGCCAGCAGCCCAAGACAGGGTGTCACCGGGGAGCTGTTTTTT	CASSPRQGVTGELFF
-	TRBV30	TRBJ2-7	-	TGTGCCTGGAGTAAAATGGAGTCTCTCTCCTACGAGCAGTACTTC	CAWSKMESLSYEQYF
-	TRBV30	TRBJ2-7	-	TGTGCCTGGAGTGTAACGCATTCCTACGAGCAGTACTTC	CAWSVTHSYEQYF
-	TRBV7-7	TRBJ2-3	TRBD2	TGTGCCAGCGCCGAGCGGGGGTCCCCAGATACGCAGTATTTT	CASAERGSPDTQYF
-	TRBV4-2	TRBJ1-5	TRBD1	TGTGCCAGCAGCCAAGGGGGGGGACAGGGCGGAAATCAGCCCCAGCATTTT	CASSQGGGQGGNQPQHF
-	TRBV3-1/TRBV3-2	TRBJ1-2	-	TGTGCCAGCAGCCTAGCCAACTATGGCTACACCTTC	CASSLANYGYTF
-	TRBV18	TRBJ1-6	-	TGTGCCAGCTCACCACCCGGGACGGCCGATAGGAATTCACCCCTCCACTTT	CASSPPGTADRNSPLHF
-	TRBV5-1	TRBJ1-2	-	TGCGCCAGCAGCAGAGAGATTGGCTTTAACTATGGCTACACCTTC	CASSREIGFNYGYTF
-	TRBV6-5	TRBJ2-7	-	TGTGCCAGCACCAATCCTGACACGAGCTCCTACGAGCAGTACTTC	CASTNPDTSSYEQYF
-	TRBV12-3/TRBV12-4	TRBJ2-3	TRBD1	TGTGCCAGCAGGGACAGGGGTCCAGATACGCAGTATTTT	CASRDRGPDTQYF
-	TRBV12-2	TRBJ2-1	-	TGTGCAAGTCGCTTGGGGATCTACAATGAGCAGTTCTTC	CASRLGIYNEQFF
once	TRBV25-1	TRBJ1-5	-	TGTGCCAGCAGTGAATGGGATAGCAATCAGCCCCAGCATTTT	CASSEWDSNQPQHF
-	TRBV6-5	TRBJ1-2	-	TGTGCCAGCAGCCGCCCCAAGGATTCAGTTGGCTACACCTTC	CASSRPKDSVGYTF
-	TRBV6-5	TRBJ2-3	-	TGTGCCAGCACCCCTACGGCACTGGGCCAAGATACGCAGTATTTT	CASTPTALGQDTQYF
-	TRBV12-3/TRBV12-4	TRBJ1-3	TRBD1	TGTGCCAGCAGACTGACAGGGGGAAACACCATATATTTT	CASRLTGGNTIYF